These 11 T cell receptor beta chains were all obtained from the same sample, sequenced in a study of T cell responses to AZD1222 COVID-19 vaccine. Measured with immunoSEQ multiplex PCR; TCRdb has only the in-frame clones, and not every one. The data show 150,000 or so clones, roughly nine tenths seen once. The specimen comprised peripheral blood, sampled 28 days after the second AZD1222 dose. All receptors come from an adult who received the AZD1222 COVID-19 vaccine.

J is TRBJ2-1 and V is TRBV18; 13 bases are a match to TRBD2. The CDR3 contains 16 residues. The ends lost 0 bases at V and 8 bases at J; junction bases unmatched: 4. From germline, CDR1 is KGHSH and CDR2 LQKENI. CDR3 nucleotides: TGTGCCAGCTCACCACCTAGGACTAGCGGGAGCGATGAGCAGTTCTTC. Its protein is CASSPPRTSGSDEQFF.

V and J are TRBV10-3 and TRBJ1-2, with 9 nucleotides matching TRBD1. V lost 4 bases to trimming and J lost 4 bases; unmatched junction nucleotides: 7. Germline CDR1 and CDR2: ENHRY and SYGVKD. The CDR3 is made up of 15 amino acids. CDR3 nucleotide sequence: TGTGCCATCAGTGTAGGGACAGGGCACACCTATGGCTACACCTTC. This codes for CAISVGTGHTYGYTF.

The rearrangement uses TRBV9 and TRBJ1-1; D not certain. Germline V lookup: CDR1 SGDLS, CDR2 YYNGEE. Trimming took 0 bases from V and 0 from J, leaving 6 bases between them. CDR3 length: 14 amino acids. CDR3 amino acids: CASSVEPVNTEAFF. As DNA, the CDR3 is TGTGCCAGCAGCGTAGAGCCGGTGAACACTGAAGCTTTCTTT.

The chain joins TRBV27 to TRBJ1-2, with D perhaps TRBD1 (5 bases). Trimming removed 2 bases at V and 1 base at J, with 20 bases between. CDR3 length: 18 amino acids. The V gene's germline CDR1 is MNHEY and CDR2 SMNVEV (reference sequence). The CDR3 DNA follows: TGTGCCAGCAGTTTAACCCAGACACAGGTCCCCTTTAACTATGGCTACACCTTC. Its protein is CASSLTQTQVPFNYGYTF.

This chain uses TRBV7-2 with TRBJ2-7; weak D call: TRBD2 (6 bases). Looked up from germline, CDR1 is SGHTA and CDR2 is FQGNSA. CDR3 length: 15 residues. Trimming left V 5 bases short and J 0 bases short, with 14 bases between. The CDR3 region has the DNA TGTGCCAGCAGCCTAGATAGCGGAAACTCCTACGAGCAGTACTTC. Translation: CASSLDSGNSYEQYF.

This clone is a singleton in its sample. V and J are TRBV7-2 and TRBJ1-2, with D uncertain. Trimming removed 5 bases at V and 4 bases at J, with 11 bases between. The CDR3 has 13 residues. Germline CDR1 SGHTA, CDR2 FQGNSA. The CDR3 region is CASSLRGLYGYTF. The CDR3 DNA follows: TGTGCCAGCAGCCTACGGGGTCTCTATGGCTACACCTTC.

The chain carries TRBV12-3 or TRBV12-4 and TRBJ2-7; the D is unclear. V gave up 5 bases and J gave up 3 bases, with 8 bases separating them. The CDR3 consists of 12 residues. For the CDR3, the DNA is TGTGCCAGCAGTGTTGATATCTACGAGCAGTACTTC. Translating it yields CASSVDIYEQYF.

On this clone: At one end, the junction sequence differs from germline, possibly due to a read error. The V and J genes are TRBV18 and TRBJ2-7; 9 positions match TRBD1. CDR1 and CDR2 (germline): KGHSH, LQKENI. The CDR3 runs 15 residues. The CDR3, as DNA: TGTGCCAGCTCCCCACTGGGACAGGGCTCCTACGAGCAGTACTTC. The encoded protein is CASSPLGQGSYEQYF.

This chain connects TRBV7-6 to TRBJ2-1, with 16 bases matching TRBD2. V lost 5 bases and J lost 3; bases outside the gene matches: 13. The CDR3 covers 20 residues. Germline CDR1 reads SGHVS; CDR2 reads FNYEAQ. The CDR3 nucleotides read TGTGCCAGCAGCGGAGGGGGACTAGCGGGAGGGTCCAGGGACTACAATGAGCAGTTCTTC. Protein product: CASSGGGLAGGSRDYNEQFF. The variable domain in full, completed from reference TRBV7-6 and TRBJ2-1, reads GAGVSQSPRYKVTKRGQDVALRCDPISGHVSLYWYRQALGQGPEFLTYFNYEAQQDKSGLPNDRFSAERPEGSISTLTIQRTEQRDSAMYRCASSGGGLAGGSRDYNEQFFGPGTRLTVL.

The sample holds one count of this clone. Here the CDR3 DNA reads TGTGCCAGCAGCTTAGACCTAGCGGGGGTCAAAAACATTCAGTACTTC. Translation: CASSLDLAGVKNIQYF. The V gene is TRBV11-2, the J gene TRBJ2-4; 10 nucleotides align to TRBD2. After removal of 0 bases from V and 3 bases from J, the junction contained 2 bases not matched to a gene. Per the germline V gene, CDR1 is SGHAT and CDR2 is FQNNGV. The CDR3 length is 16 residues.

V is TRBV19 and J is TRBJ1-5; 9 nucleotides match TRBD1. Germline lookup yields CDR1 LNHDA and CDR2 SQIVND (reference sequence). CDR3 length: 14 amino acids. The J segment lost 9 bases and the V segment lost 5 bases, leaving 8 bases of the junction unmatched. The DNA for the CDR3 is TGTGCCAGTAGTTCGGGACAGGGAAGTTCGCCCCAGCATTTT. Amino acid sequence: CASSSGQGSSPQHF.